The 8 T cell receptor beta chains given below trace back to one sample, sequenced in a study of OX40 agonist ivuxolimab in advanced cancers. Profiled with immunoSEQ multiplex PCR; TCRdb holds only in-frame clones, not every one. The top ten clones hold 0.54% of a sample with around 100,000 clones, approximately 90% of them seen once. Sequenced here: CD4+ or CD8+ T cells sorted from blood, sampled in a trial of the OX40 agonist ivuxolimab. The receptors come from an adult with an advanced solid tumor such as melanoma, head and neck, liver or kidney cancer.

The rearrangement joins TRBV5-1 to TRBJ2-7; the match to TRBD1 covers 7 bases. Germline lookup yields CDR1 SGHRS and CDR2 YFSETQ. V lost 0 bases, J lost 0 bases, and 6 bases stayed unmatched. CDR3 length equals 16 residues. The CDR3 is CASSLGVDRASYEQYF. In DNA, the CDR3 is TGCGCCAGCAGCTTGGGGGTAGACAGGGCCTCCTACGAGCAGTACTTC.

The chain recombines TRBV28 with TRBJ1-3, with D possibly being TRBD1 (6 bases). Germline CDR1 is MDHEN and CDR2 is SYDVKM. V lost 5 bases, J lost 8 bases, and 10 bases lay in between. This CDR3 contains 12 residues. In DNA, the CDR3 is TGTGCCAGCAGTCAAGGGGGGCACACCATATATTTT. Protein product: CASSQGGHTIYF.

The chain couples TRBV4-3 to TRBJ2-3; tentatively, D is TRBD2 (5 bases). This CDR3 has 16 amino acids. The ends were cut back, 0 bases at V and 1 base at J, with 11 bases in the middle. Germline V gene lookup returns CDR1 LGHNA and CDR2 YSLEER. CDR3 region: CASSQDFGMGTDTQYF. The CDR3, as DNA: TGCGCCAGCAGCCAAGACTTCGGGATGGGCACAGATACGCAGTATTTT.

V usage is TRBV6-6 and J usage is TRBJ2-2; the match to TRBD1 covers 7 bases. Trimming removed 0 bases from V and 2 bases from J; junction bases left unmatched: 3. This CDR3 contains 16 residues. Germline CDR1 and CDR2: MNHNY and SVGAGI (reference sequence). This CDR3 is CASSYSKGANTGELFF. In DNA form, the CDR3 reads TGTGCCAGCAGTTACTCAAAGGGGGCTAACACCGGGGAGCTGTTTTTT.

The rearrangement joins TRBV2 to TRBJ1-3; D uncertain. V was trimmed by 3 bases and J by 2 bases, leaving 11 bases between them. Germline CDR1 SNHLY, CDR2 FYNNEI. This CDR3 contains 15 residues. Here the CDR3 DNA reads TGTGCCAGCAGTGAGGCAGTGAACACTGGAAACACCATATATTTT. Translating it yields CASSEAVNTGNTIYF.

On this clone itself: Other DNA sequences in the same sample also yield this CDR3. The chain uses TRBV4-3 and TRBJ2-3, with D unclear. Germline CDR1 reads LGHNA; CDR2 reads YSLEER. Trimming stripped 1 base from V and 3 bases from J, with 5 bases between. This CDR3 spans 13 amino acids. The CDR3 sequence is CASSQGRTDTQYF. DNA for the CDR3: TGCGCCAGCAGCCAAGGTAGAACAGATACGCAGTATTTT.

The J gene is TRBJ2-4, the V gene TRBV7-2; 9 bases align to TRBD2. This CDR3 contains 16 residues. The V segment lost 1 base and the J segment 9 bases; nucleotides outside the gene matches: 10. From germline, CDR1 is SGHTA and CDR2 FQGNSA. CDR3 DNA: TGTGCCAGCAGCTTAGGTAGTAGCGGGAGAGGGGCCATTCAGTACTTC. Translating gives CASSLGSSGRGAIQYF.

The chain links TRBV19 to TRBJ2-3; 9 bases are a match to TRBD2. The ends lost 3 bases at V and 3 bases at J; junction bases unmatched: 7. Germline CDR1 LNHDA, CDR2 SQIVND (reference sequence). This CDR3 has 16 residues. Here the CDR3 DNA reads TGTGCCAGTAGTATCGATAGCGGGAGTAATACAGATACGCAGTATTTT. Amino acids: CASSIDSGSNTDTQYF.